A selection of T cell receptor beta chains follows, all from one sample in a study of breast tumors, draining lymph nodes, adjacent tissues. TCRdb used MiXCR to reprocess the multiplex PCR reads, holding one entry per CDR3 protein. The sample comprises over 10,000 distinct CDR3 sequences, just over 70% of which are singletons, and 44% rests with the top ten. Sample: tumor-adjacent breast tissue. Receptors were obtained from a female donor with breast cancer. Some clones in this sample may be carry-over from other donors' samples. Each CDR3 is given with its conserved first and last residue. The order of the fields is clone size, D gene, J gene, V gene, CDR3 protein, CDR3 DNA. The D gene is left open where the match is weak. Clone size is stated in some rows and not others, as once, few, many or a class when expanded.

clone_size: -; d_call: TRBD2; j_call: TRBJ2-5; v_call: TRBV12-3/TRBV12-4; cdr3_aa: CASGTSSGLAHRETQYF; cdr3_nt: TGTGCCAGCGGGACCTCCTCGGGACTAGCGCACCGAGAGACCCAGTACTTC
clone_size: many; d_call: TRBD1; j_call: TRBJ1-1; v_call: TRBV19; cdr3_aa: CASRTGTFTEAFF; cdr3_nt: TGTGCCAGTAGGACAGGGACGTTTACTGAAGCTTTCTTT
clone_size: -; d_call: TRBD2; j_call: TRBJ2-1; v_call: TRBV7-2; cdr3_aa: CASSLELAKEQFF; cdr3_nt: TGTGCCAGCAGCTTAGAACTAGCGAAAGAGCAGTTCTTC
clone_size: few; d_call: -; j_call: TRBJ2-5; v_call: TRBV9; cdr3_aa: CASSVEGRETQYF; cdr3_nt: TGTGCCAGCAGCGTAGAGGGGAGAGAGACCCAGTACTTC
clone_size: -; d_call: -; j_call: TRBJ2-7; v_call: TRBV24-1; cdr3_aa: CATSGNSYEQYF; cdr3_nt: TGTGCCACCAGTGGGAACTCCTACGAGCAGTACTTC
clone_size: -; d_call: -; j_call: TRBJ2-7; v_call: TRBV20-1; cdr3_aa: CSASFRGRNYEQYF; cdr3_nt: TGCAGTGCTAGTTTCCGGGGGAGAAACTACGAGCAGTACTTC
clone_size: -; d_call: -; j_call: TRBJ1-6; v_call: TRBV4-1; cdr3_aa: CASSQAGIPLSPLHF; cdr3_nt: TGCGCCAGCAGCCAAGCGGGGATTCCCCTCTCACCCCTCCACTTT
clone_size: -; d_call: -; j_call: TRBJ2-7; v_call: TRBV20-1; cdr3_aa: CSAGISYEQYF; cdr3_nt: TGCAGTGCAGGAATATCCTACGAGCAGTACTTC
clone_size: -; d_call: -; j_call: TRBJ1-6; v_call: TRBV2; cdr3_aa: CASRQDNSPLHF; cdr3_nt: TGTGCCAGCAGACAGGATAATTCACCCCTCCACTTT
clone_size: -; d_call: -; j_call: TRBJ2-2; v_call: TRBV4-2; cdr3_aa: CASSLRHQGTGELFF; cdr3_nt: TGTGCCAGCAGCCTTCGGCACCAGGGGACCGGGGAGCTGTTTTTT
clone_size: -; d_call: -; j_call: TRBJ2-2; v_call: TRBV7-8; cdr3_aa: CASSPPFRFDTGELFF; cdr3_nt: TGTGCCAGCAGTCCCCCTTTTAGGTTTGACACCGGGGAGCTGTTTTTT
clone_size: many; d_call: TRBD1; j_call: TRBJ1-4; v_call: TRBV2; cdr3_aa: CASSEDRGGEKLFF; cdr3_nt: TGTGCCAGCAGTGAGGACAGGGGGGGAGAAAAACTGTTTTTT
clone_size: -; d_call: TRBD2; j_call: TRBJ2-1; v_call: TRBV4-1; cdr3_aa: CASSRGLAGLNEQFF; cdr3_nt: TGCGCCAGCAGCCGGGGGCTAGCGGGGCTCAATGAGCAGTTCTTC
clone_size: once; d_call: -; j_call: TRBJ2-7; v_call: TRBV20-1; cdr3_aa: CSARAGPGEQYF; cdr3_nt: TGCAGTGCTAGGGCAGGCCCTGGCGAGCAGTACTTC
clone_size: -; d_call: -; j_call: TRBJ2-1; v_call: TRBV6-1; cdr3_aa: CASSGGRYSYNEQFF; cdr3_nt: TGTGCCAGCAGTGGGGGACGCTACTCCTACAATGAGCAGTTCTTC
clone_size: -; d_call: TRBD2; j_call: TRBJ2-1; v_call: TRBV9; cdr3_aa: CASSVTAGGPSEQFF; cdr3_nt: TGTGCCAGCAGCGTAACAGCGGGAGGGCCATCTGAGCAGTTCTTC